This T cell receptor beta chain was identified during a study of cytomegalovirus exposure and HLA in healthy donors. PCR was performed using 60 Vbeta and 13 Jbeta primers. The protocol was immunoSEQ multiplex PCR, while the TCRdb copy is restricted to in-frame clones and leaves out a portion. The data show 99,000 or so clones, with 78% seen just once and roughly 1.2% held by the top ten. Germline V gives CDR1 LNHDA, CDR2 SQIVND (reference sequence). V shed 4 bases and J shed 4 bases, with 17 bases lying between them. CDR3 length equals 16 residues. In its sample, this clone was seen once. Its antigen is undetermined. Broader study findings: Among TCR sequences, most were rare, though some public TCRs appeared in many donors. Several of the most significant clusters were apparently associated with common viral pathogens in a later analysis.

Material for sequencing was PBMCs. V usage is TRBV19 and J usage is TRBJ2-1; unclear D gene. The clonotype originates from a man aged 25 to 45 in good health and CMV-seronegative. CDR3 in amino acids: CASSTDVRPAYNEQFF. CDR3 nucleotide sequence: TGTGCCAGTAGTACAGACGTTCGTCCCGCGTACAATGAGCAGTTCTTC.